This paragraph reports one T cell receptor (beta chain). The antigen is unknown. Naive CD8 populations comprised CD45RO-negative cells positively selected for CCR7, excluding terminally differentiated effector memory CD45RA+ cells. This record comes from a study of shared clonotypes between healthy human individuals. Turning to the study itself: Per-donor plates numbered three CD4 naive, three CD4 memory, two CD8 naive and one CD8 memory. The study's findings and limits: Investigators collected only blood, and repertoires in tissues likely differ.

The V end was cut by 0 bases, the J end by 8 bases, with 10 bases between. The CDR3 covers 13 residues. CDR1 is SNHLY and CDR2 is FYNNEI in the germline V gene. Sequenced by immunoSEQ multiplex PCR; TCRdb stores in-frame clones only, minus some. The sample consists of some 2 million clones, about 95% of them appearing once. V gene TRBV2 combines with J gene TRBJ1-2; D is possibly TRBD1 (6 bases). The TCR sequence derives from a man younger than 30 in good health. The sequenced sample was naive CD8+ T cells sorted from blood. CDR3 bases: TGTGCCAGCAGTGAAGCTCAGGGGCCCGGCTACACCTTC. Translated: CASSEAQGPGYTF.